These T cell receptor beta chains were read from a single sample in a study of blood T cell repertoires in COVID-19. Sequencing used immunoSEQ multiplex PCR; TCRdb keeps in-frame clones, though not all of them. This table holds 210,000 or so clones, 80% to 90% found once. The sample was peripheral blood. The receptors stem from a woman older than 75 with acute or convalescent COVID-19. CDR3s include the opening cysteine and the closing phenylalanine or tryptophan. D genes are given only for firm matches. Clone size appears in some rows only: once, few, many, or a class for an expanded clone.

size | J | V | D | CDR3 | DNA
. | TRBJ2-7 | TRBV7-2 | . | CASSTAPWGGPYEQYF | TGTGCCAGCAGCACTGCCCCCTGGGGGGGGCCGTACGAGCAGTACTTC
. | TRBJ2-7 | TRBV6-2/TRBV6-3 | TRBD2 | CASSYSTLAGGPHYEQYF | TGTGCCAGCAGTTACTCGACACTAGCGGGGGGGCCTCACTACGAGCAGTACTTC
. | TRBJ1-1 | TRBV28 | TRBD1 | CASSFMGQGWGTEAFF | TGTGCCAGCAGTTTTATGGGACAGGGGTGGGGGACTGAAGCTTTCTTT
. | TRBJ2-1 | TRBV29-1 | TRBD2 | CHGGSGRPAMYEQFF | TGCCACGGGGGTAGCGGGAGGCCCGCGATGTATGAGCAGTTCTTC
. | TRBJ2-3 | TRBV5-1 | TRBD2 | CASRPLAGGSDTQYF | TGCGCCAGCAGACCCCTAGCGGGAGGGTCAGATACGCAGTATTTT
. | TRBJ2-2 | TRBV10-1 | TRBD1 | CASTQGVTGELFF | TGCGCCAGCACTCAGGGGGTTACCGGGGAGCTGTTTTTT
. | TRBJ2-7 | TRBV5-8 | . | CASSSVDEQYF | TGTGCCAGCAGCTCCGTAGACGAGCAGTACTTC
. | TRBJ1-2 | TRBV24-1 | TRBD1 | CATSDFGGQGAQGYTF | TGTGCCACCAGTGATTTCGGTGGGCAGGGGGCGCAAGGCTACACCTTC
. | TRBJ1-1 | TRBV6-5 | TRBD1 | CASSTGQGANTEAFF | TGTGCCAGCAGTACGGGACAGGGGGCAAACACTGAAGCTTTCTTT
once | TRBJ1-2 | TRBV5-1 | TRBD1 | CASSLEGAGGYTF | TGCGCCAGCAGCTTGGAGGGGGCGGGTGGCTACACCTTC
few | TRBJ1-5 | TRBV4-1 | . | CASSQEGSRNQPQHF | TGCGCCAGCAGCCAAGAGGGCAGTAGGAATCAGCCCCAGCATTTT
few | TRBJ1-1 | TRBV18 | TRBD1 | CASSPGQGGMGAFF | TGTGCCAGCTCACCCGGACAGGGAGGAATGGGTGCTTTCTTT
. | TRBJ1-1 | TRBV9 | . | CASSVQENTEAFF | TGTGCCAGCAGCGTACAGGAGAACACTGAAGCTTTCTTT
. | TRBJ2-7 | TRBV27 | . | CASSRFLLSSYEQYF | TGTGCCAGCAGTCGATTTCTCCTGAGCTCCTACGAGCAGTACTTC
. | TRBJ2-1 | TRBV11-2 | TRBD2 | CASRLTSGSYNEQFF | TGTGCCAGCAGACTTACTAGCGGGAGTTACAATGAGCAGTTCTTC
. | TRBJ2-2 | TRBV27 | TRBD2 | CASSLPSGRAGTGELFF | TGTGCCAGCAGTTTGCCTAGCGGGAGGGCCGGCACCGGGGAGCTGTTTTTT
. | TRBJ2-1 | TRBV9 | . | CASSVSGSYNEQFF | TGTGCCAGCAGCGTTAGCGGATCCTACAATGAGCAGTTCTTC
. | TRBJ2-7 | TRBV10-3 | TRBD1 | CAIRRDSTYEQYF | TGTGCCATCAGACGGGACAGCACCTACGAGCAGTACTTC
once | TRBJ2-5 | TRBV4-1 | TRBD2 | CASSQAWGLAETQYF | TGCGCCAGCAGCCAAGCCTGGGGACTAGCGGAGACCCAGTACTTC
. | TRBJ2-1 | TRBV29-1 | . | CSVGTTVDEQFF | TGCAGCGTTGGAACTACCGTAGACGAGCAGTTCTTC
once | TRBJ1-4 | TRBV7-8 | . | CASSPTRTREKLFF | TGTGCCAGCAGCCCTACGCGTACTCGGGAAAAACTGTTTTTT
. | TRBJ1-2 | TRBV2 | . | CASSNTGLGGYTF | TGTGCCAGCAGTAACACAGGGCTGGGAGGCTACACCTTC
few | TRBJ2-1 | TRBV10-3 | . | CATREGVARYNEQFF | TGTGCCACCCGCGAGGGGGTAGCGCGTTACAATGAGCAGTTCTTC
. | TRBJ1-4 | TRBV28 | TRBD1 | CASSRPGTGAEKLFF | TGTGCCAGCAGTCGCCCGGGGACAGGGGCGGAAAAACTGTTTTTT
. | TRBJ1-2 | TRBV27 | TRBD1 | CASRPGQGAFYGYTF | TGTGCCAGCAGACCAGGACAGGGGGCATTTTATGGCTACACCTTC
. | TRBJ2-2 | TRBV4-3 | . | CASSQDPTGIGELFF | TGCGCCAGCAGCCAAGATCCAACAGGGATCGGGGAGCTGTTTTTT
once | TRBJ1-6 | TRBV6-5 | . | CASTDGPGIQPLHF | TGTGCCAGCACCGACGGGCCAGGGATTCAACCCCTCCACTTT